The 23 T cell receptor beta chains reported below all come from one sample, sequenced in a study of blood T cell repertoires in COVID-19. TCRdb's table, derived via immunoSEQ multiplex PCR, lists solely in-frame clones and lacks some. The data hold some 180,000 clones, with around four fifths observed a single time. The sample consisted of peripheral blood. The receptors stem from a woman in her forties with COVID-19, enrolled during active disease.

In this sample, this clone turned up once. The genes are TRBV19 and TRBJ1-5; possible D gene TRBD1, 6 bases. The germline V gene encodes CDR1 LNHDA and CDR2 SQIVND (reference sequence). This CDR3 comprises 14 residues. Trimming took 1 base from V and 6 from J, leaving 10 bases between them. CDR3 residues: CASSIAGGGQPQHF. As DNA, the CDR3 is TGTGCCAGTAGTATAGCGGGGGGCGGTCAGCCCCAGCATTTT. The variable domain in full, with the rest retrieved from reference TRBV19 and TRBJ1-5, is DGGITQSPKYLFRKEGQNVTLSCEQNLNHDAMYWYRQDPGQGLRLIYYSQIVNDFQKGDIAEGYSVSREKKESFPLTVTSAQKNPTAFYLCASSIAGGGQPQHFGDGTRLSIL.

In this sample, this clone turned up once. The rearrangement joins TRBV10-1 to TRBJ1-3, with 9 bases that match TRBD1. The CDR3 runs 20 residues. Losses at the gene ends were 3 bases for V and 0 bases for J; bases not matched to a gene: 15. Per germline, CDR1 WNHNN and CDR2 SYGVQD (reference sequence). CDR3 region: CASSDPPGQGKPFSGNTIYF. The CDR3 region has the DNA TGCGCCAGCAGTGATCCTCCGGGACAGGGCAAGCCTTTCTCTGGAAACACCATATATTTT.

This clone was counted a few times. This chain connects TRBV6-5 to TRBJ2-7, with D hard to call. Between the trimmed V and J ends, which lost 7 bases and 5 bases, there was a span of 18 bases. Germline V gene sequence: CDR1 MNHEY, CDR2 SVGAGI. The CDR3 sequence is 14 residues long. CDR3 DNA: TGTGCCAGCACGTCGCGGAATCTAATCAACGAGCAGTACTTC. Protein: CASTSRNLINEQYF.

The V and J genes are TRBV19 and TRBJ2-3; tentatively, D is TRBD1 (6 bases). CDR1 LNHDA and CDR2 SQIVND come from the germline V gene (reference sequence). The CDR3 extends over 15 amino acids. The V gene lost 5 bases and the J gene lost 0 bases, with 12 bases spanning the gap. The CDR3 region is CASSAGGSSTDTQYF. The CDR3 bases are TGTGCCAGTAGTGCTGGGGGCTCTAGCACAGATACGCAGTATTTT.

CDR3 sequence: CASSVGGVDTQYF. The CDR3 DNA sequence: TGTGCCAGCAGCGTAGGGGGGGTGGATACGCAGTATTTT. V usage is TRBV9 and J usage is TRBJ2-3, with D maybe TRBD2 (6 bases). This CDR3 is built from 13 residues. The V end lost 0 bases, the J end lost 6 bases, and 8 bases lay between the germline ends. The germline CDR1 and CDR2 sequences are SGDLS and YYNGEE.

V and J are TRBV7-8 and TRBJ1-5; D perhaps matches TRBD1 (6 bases). The length of the CDR3 is 16 residues. V lost 5 bases, J lost 6 bases, and 20 bases lay in between. Per the germline V gene, CDR1 is SGHVS and CDR2 is FQNEAQ. CDR3 bases: TGTGCCAGCAGCACCCCAAGGTCGAGGGGGAGTCAGCCCCAGCATTTT. It translates to CASSTPRSRGSQPQHF.

The V call is TRBV6-5, the J call TRBJ1-5; 7 bases align to TRBD1. The V segment lost 6 bases and the J segment 3 bases; nucleotides outside the gene matches: 8. CDR1 is MNHEY, CDR2 SVGAGI, per germline. CDR3 size: 15 residues. CDR3 coding DNA: TGTGCCAGCAGGAGGGACAGAGGGTACAATCAGCCCCAGCATTTT. Its protein is CASRRDRGYNQPQHF.

The chain is built from TRBV9 and TRBJ2-1, with 7 bases fitting TRBD1. V gave up 4 bases and J gave up 6 bases; unmatched junction bases: 10. The CDR3 spans 15 residues. Germline values: CDR1 SGDLS, CDR2 YYNGEE. CDR3 nucleotides: TGTGCCAGCAGCTACACAGGGGTTGGGGGCAATGAGCAGTTCTTC. It translates to CASSYTGVGGNEQFF.

The chain uses TRBV2 and TRBJ1-2; 8 positions match TRBD1. V shed 3 bases, J shed 7 bases, and the junction held 7 bases outside the gene matches. CDR1 and CDR2 from the germline V gene are SNHLY and FYNNEI. The CDR3 is made up of 14 amino acids. In nucleotides, the CDR3 is TGTGCCAGCAGTGACGGGCAGGGGGCAACTGGCTACACCTTC. Translating gives CASSDGQGATGYTF.

This clone was seen once. V is TRBV14 and J is TRBJ1-2, with 7 bases matching TRBD1. The CDR3 is 16 amino acids. V was clipped by 2 bases and J by 6 bases; unmatched bases: 12. CDR1 is SGHDN, CDR2 FVKESK, per germline. CDR3 in amino acids: CASSQFGQVERDGYTF. DNA for the CDR3: TGTGCCAGCAGCCAATTTGGACAGGTTGAAAGGGATGGCTACACCTTC.

This sequence joins TRBV7-9 and TRBJ1-4; 10 bases are shared with TRBD1. The ends lost 5 bases at V and 6 bases at J; junction bases unmatched: 6. Germline V gives CDR1 SEHNR, CDR2 FQNEAQ (reference sequence). This CDR3 has 15 residues. CDR3: CASSPQDRGDEKLFF. CDR3 nucleotide sequence: TGTGCCAGCAGCCCTCAGGACAGGGGGGATGAAAAACTGTTTTTT. The full variable domain, with the rest looked up from reference TRBV7-9 and TRBJ1-4, is DTGVSQNPRHKITKRGQNVTFRCDPISEHNRLYWYRQTLGQGPEFLTYFQNEAQLEKSRLLSDRFSAERPKGSFSTLEIQRTEQGDSAMYLCASSPQDRGDEKLFFGSGTQLSVL.

This chain uses TRBV18 with TRBJ2-3, with TRBD2 matching 11 bases. This CDR3 comprises 16 residues. Losses at the gene ends were 2 bases for V and 5 bases for J; bases not matched to a gene: 6. Germline V gene sequence: CDR1 KGHSH, CDR2 LQKENI. The CDR3 loop reads CASSPRGTSGGDTQYF. The CDR3 DNA reads as TGTGCCAGCTCACCAAGGGGGACTAGCGGCGGAGATACGCAGTATTTT.

Only one count was recorded for this clone. The chain uses TRBV9 and TRBJ2-7, with D maybe TRBD1 (5 bases). Germline CDR1 reads SGDLS; CDR2 reads YYNGEE. This CDR3 comprises 13 residues. V was cut by 2 bases and J by 3 bases, with 9 bases left in between. CDR3: CASSVAGNYEQYF. The CDR3 DNA follows: TGTGCCAGCAGCGTGGCAGGGAACTACGAGCAGTACTTC.

The rearrangement joins TRBV27 to TRBJ1-5; weak D call: TRBD1 (6 bases). Germline-derived CDR1 and CDR2 are MNHEY and SMNVEV (reference sequence). V shed 4 bases and J shed 4 bases, with 14 bases lying between them. The CDR3 loop spans 15 amino acids. DNA of the CDR3: TGTGCCAGCAGTTCATTCGGACAGTCAAATCAGCCCCAGCATTTT. Translated: CASSSFGQSNQPQHF.

This clone was observed once. The chain employs TRBV19 and TRBJ2-1, with a possible D match to TRBD2 (5 bases). The germline V gene encodes CDR1 LNHDA and CDR2 SQIVND (reference sequence). The CDR3 extends over 15 amino acids. The ends were cut back, 5 bases at V and 0 bases at J, with 11 bases in the middle. DNA for the CDR3: TGTGCCAGTAGTCGGACTTACACCTCCTACAATGAGCAGTTCTTC. Its translation: CASSRTYTSYNEQFF.

There are a few counts of this clone. The chain uses TRBV28 and TRBJ2-3; the match to TRBD1 covers 8 bases. After removal of 5 bases from V and 0 bases from J, the junction contained 4 bases not matched to a gene. The CDR3 totals 15 residues. Germline CDR1 reads MDHEN; CDR2 reads SYDVKM. The CDR3 DNA reads TGTGCCAGCAGTCGACAGGGGATTAGCACAGATACGCAGTATTTT. Its protein product is CASSRQGISTDTQYF.

The V call is TRBV5-1, the J call TRBJ1-2; D is undetermined. The ends were cut back, 0 bases at V and 5 bases at J, with 14 bases in the middle. The germline V gene encodes CDR1 SGHRS and CDR2 YFSETQ. CDR3 length: 15 residues. The CDR3 sequence is CASSLAAEVTYGYTF. The CDR3 DNA is TGCGCCAGCAGCTTGGCGGCCGAAGTGACTTATGGCTACACCTTC.

This chain links TRBV4-2 with TRBJ2-7, with D possibly matching TRBD2 (6 bases). V was pared by 1 base and J by 0 bases, with 10 bases between. The V gene's germline CDR1 is LGHNA and CDR2 YNFKEQ. The CDR3 extends over 15 amino acids. In DNA, the CDR3 is TGTGCCAGCAGCCAAGGGGACGGGAGCTCCTACGAGCAGTACTTC. Its protein product is CASSQGDGSSYEQYF.

The chain employs TRBV6-4 and TRBJ2-1; tentatively, D is TRBD2 (6 bases). V lost 2 bases and J 0 bases, leaving 14 bases between the germline ends. Germline CDR1 MRHNA, CDR2 SNTAGT. This CDR3 is 17 amino acids long. Written as DNA, the CDR3 is TGTGCCAGCAGTGACACCATAGGGGACTTCTCCTACAATGAGCAGTTCTTC. It is translated as CASSDTIGDFSYNEQFF.

The chain couples TRBV7-3 to TRBJ1-3, with D tentatively TRBD1 (6 bases). Per germline, CDR1 SGHTA and CDR2 FQGTGA. The CDR3 is made up of 16 amino acids. Trimming left V 2 bases short and J 0 bases short, with 11 bases between. CDR3 DNA: TGTGCCAGCAGCTTAGCGGGGGCGAGCTCTGGAAACACCATATATTTT. Translation gives CASSLAGASSGNTIYF.

V usage is TRBV9 and J usage is TRBJ2-1; D may be TRBD2 (6 bases). The germline CDR1 and CDR2 sequences are SGDLS and YYNGEE. Trimming took off 3 bases at V and 2 bases at J, with 12 bases between the two ends. The CDR3 spans 15 residues. The chain's CDR3 is CASSAKGGTYNEQFF. The DNA of the CDR3 is TGTGCCAGCAGCGCTAAAGGAGGGACCTACAATGAGCAGTTCTTC.

Of note for this clone: Other DNA sequences of this sample code for an identical CDR3. The J gene is TRBJ1-2, the V gene TRBV6-5; possible D gene TRBD1, 5 bases. CDR1 MNHEY and CDR2 SVGAGI come from the germline V gene. The CDR3 extends over 15 amino acids. V gave up 0 bases and J gave up 2 bases, with 10 bases separating them. CDR3 nucleotides: TGTGCCAGCAGTTACTCGGGGCAGAGCAACTATGGCTACACCTTC. It translates to CASSYSGQSNYGYTF.

The chain employs TRBV5-1 and TRBJ1-4; possibly TRBD1 for D (6 bases). Germline V gene data show CDR1 as SGHRS and CDR2 as YFSETQ. V lost 0 bases and J 6 bases, leaving 6 bases between the germline ends. CDR3 length: 13 residues. The CDR3 bases are TGCGCCAGCAGCTTGGACAGGGATGAAAAACTGTTTTTT. Translated: CASSLDRDEKLFF. Looking up the rest from reference TRBV5-1 and TRBJ1-4 gives the full variable domain: KAGVTQTPRYLIKTRGQQVTLSCSPISGHRSVSWYQQTPGQGLQFLFEYFSETQRNKGNFPGRFSGRQFSNSRSEMNVSTLELGDSALYLCASSLDRDEKLFFGSGTQLSVL.